Listed below are T cell receptor beta chains from one sample, sequenced in a study of a mutant IDH1 vaccine in newly diagnosed glioma. Only in-frame clones appear in the TCRdb table, and some are missing; sequencing was by immunoSEQ multiplex PCR. Of some 64,000 clones listed, 84% are singletons. These TCRs are of unknown antigen specificity. Source: PBMCs, taken from a glioma patient whose treatment included an IDH1 peptide vaccine. The receptors originated from a woman between 45 and 65 years old with glioma. Both conserved end residues are part of each CDR3. A D gene is named only where the DNA matches it firmly. Where a row states a size, it is once, few, many or the class of an expanded clone; other rows omit it.

J	size	V	D	CDR3	DNA
TRBJ1-4	.	TRBV7-8	.	CASSEREREKLFF	TGTGCCAGCAGCGAACGGGAGAGGGAAAAACTGTTTTTT
TRBJ2-2	once	TRBV29-1	TRBD2	CSVAIAGGTNTGELFF	TGCAGCGTTGCGATAGCGGGGGGAACGAACACCGGGGAGCTGTTTTTT
TRBJ2-7	.	TRBV6-5	.	CATYGPNSYEQYF	TGTGCCACCTACGGGCCCAACTCCTACGAGCAGTACTTC
TRBJ1-6	.	TRBV28	.	CASSSSFGSSSPLHF	TGTGCCAGCAGTTCCTCGTTTGGTTCGAGTTCACCCCTCCACTTT
TRBJ1-1	once	TRBV10-3	.	CAALPGGQGSTEAFF	TGTGCCGCCCTGCCGGGGGGGCAAGGTAGCACTGAAGCTTTCTTT
TRBJ1-4	.	TRBV30	.	CAWSVRASNEKLFF	TGTGCCTGGAGTGTAAGGGCCTCTAATGAAAAACTGTTTTTT
TRBJ2-3	.	TRBV25-1	TRBD1	CASSGYPGQGHADTQYF	TGTGCCAGCAGTGGATATCCGGGACAGGGTCATGCAGATACGCAGTATTTT
TRBJ2-5	.	TRBV27	.	CASSRGGETQYF	TGTGCCAGCAGTAGGGGGGGCGAGACCCAGTACTTC
TRBJ1-2	few	TRBV7-8	TRBD1	CASSLKVGGGYGYTF	TGTGCCAGCAGCCTCAAGGTAGGGGGCGGCTATGGCTACACCTTC
TRBJ2-5	.	TRBV7-6	TRBD1	CASSFTGQAPLYF	TGTGCCAGCAGCTTTACGGGACAGGCACCCCTCTACTTC
TRBJ2-7	once	TRBV5-6	.	CASSGAPGEEQYF	TGTGCCAGCAGCGGGGCCCCAGGGGAGGAGCAGTACTTC
TRBJ2-3	once	TRBV4-1	.	CASSREPSSDTQYF	TGCGCCAGCAGCCGAGAACCTAGCTCGGATACGCAGTATTTT
TRBJ2-7	.	TRBV5-1	TRBD1	CASSKGQAYEQYF	TGCGCCAGCAGCAAAGGACAGGCCTACGAGCAGTACTTC
TRBJ1-3	.	TRBV4-1	.	CASSQGQGFKGNTIYF	TGCGCCAGCAGCCAAGGGCAGGGGTTTAAGGGAAACACCATATATTTT
TRBJ1-3	.	TRBV6-6	.	CASSYTEDSGNTIYF	TGTGCCAGCAGTTACACTGAGGACTCTGGAAACACCATATATTTT
TRBJ1-5	.	TRBV4-1	.	CASSQEQGPISNQPQHF	TGCGCCAGCAGCCAAGAACAAGGACCCATCAGCAATCAGCCCCAGCATTTT
TRBJ1-1	.	TRBV7-9	.	CASSLGWTEAFF	TGTGCCAGCAGCTTAGGTTGGACTGAAGCTTTCTTT
TRBJ1-5	.	TRBV27	.	CASSLKGQQPQHF	TGTGCCAGCAGTTTAAAAGGGCAGCAGCCCCAGCATTTT
TRBJ1-2	.	TRBV7-2	.	CASSLGDRFYGYTF	TGTGCCAGCAGCTTAGGAGACAGGTTTTATGGCTACACCTTC
TRBJ2-7	.	TRBV30	TRBD1	CAWSPGQGDEQYF	TGTGCCTGGAGTCCCGGACAGGGGGACGAGCAGTACTTC
TRBJ1-1	.	TRBV4-3	TRBD1	CASSRGTGGGTEAFF	TGCGCCAGCAGCCGAGGGACAGGGGGTGGAACTGAAGCTTTCTTT
TRBJ1-2	.	TRBV28	.	CASTGSVGYGYTF	TGTGCCAGCACCGGCAGTGTAGGCTATGGCTACACCTTC
TRBJ1-1	.	TRBV19	.	CASTGAGSKDTEAFF	TGTGCCAGTACGGGAGCAGGGAGTAAGGACACTGAAGCTTTCTTT
TRBJ1-2	once	TRBV28	.	CASRSGGGYTF	TGTGCCAGCAGATCGGGGGGCGGCTACACCTTC
TRBJ1-5	once	TRBV2	.	CASSADTNQPQHF	TGTGCCAGCAGTGCGGACACCAATCAGCCCCAGCATTTT
TRBJ2-7	.	TRBV6-5	.	CASNDGTEQYF	TGTGCCAGCAACGACGGGACCGAGCAGTACTTC
TRBJ2-5	.	TRBV5-4	TRBD2	CASSSGGARGETQYF	TGTGCCAGCAGCTCCGGGGGGGCGCGTGGAGAGACCCAGTACTTC
TRBJ2-7	.	TRBV5-6	.	CASSSRSYEQYF	TGTGCCAGCAGCTCCAGGTCCTACGAGCAGTACTTC
TRBJ1-1	once	TRBV18	.	CASSPLEKNTEAFF	TGTGCCAGCTCACCACTAGAGAAGAACACTGAAGCTTTCTTT
TRBJ1-1	.	TRBV30	TRBD1	CAWSHDRGPRTEAFF	TGTGCCTGGTCCCATGACAGGGGGCCGAGGACTGAAGCTTTCTTT
TRBJ1-2	.	TRBV7-9	.	CASSPVATGPSYGYTF	TGTGCCAGCAGCCCGGTGGCCACGGGGCCCTCCTATGGCTACACCTTC
TRBJ2-1	.	TRBV10-3	.	CAIGAGTNEQFF	TGTGCCATCGGAGCCGGGACCAATGAGCAGTTCTTC
TRBJ2-7	once	TRBV15	.	CATSREGGSSYEQYF	TGTGCCACCAGCAGAGAAGGGGGGTCTTCCTACGAGCAGTACTTC
TRBJ2-3	.	TRBV7-2	TRBD2	CASSPRGSGGTDTQYF	TGTGCCAGCAGCCCCCGGGGGAGCGGGGGCACAGATACGCAGTATTTT
TRBJ1-2	.	TRBV9	TRBD1	CASSETGGSYGYTF	TGTGCCAGCAGCGAGACAGGGGGCTCCTATGGCTACACCTTC
TRBJ2-1	few	TRBV4-1	.	CASSQDGKGMNEQFF	TGCGCCAGCAGCCAAGATGGAAAAGGGATGAATGAGCAGTTCTTC
TRBJ2-1	few	TRBV2	.	CASSLLGGNEQFF	TGTGCCAGCAGTCTACTAGGTGGAAATGAGCAGTTCTTC
TRBJ1-5	.	TRBV9	.	CASSPQPNQPQHF	TGTGCCAGCAGCCCACAGCCCAATCAGCCCCAGCATTTT
TRBJ1-6	.	TRBV4-1	.	CASSQGPDAYNSPLHF	TGCGCCAGCAGCCAAGGCCCAGACGCCTATAATTCACCCCTCCACTTT
TRBJ2-3	few	TRBV5-6	TRBD2	CASSRTSGGADTQYF	TGTGCCAGCAGCCGGACTAGCGGGGGGGCAGATACGCAGTATTTT
TRBJ1-2	.	TRBV10-3	.	CAISEYIELNYGYTF	TGTGCCATCAGTGAGTATATAGAGCTGAACTATGGCTACACCTTC
TRBJ2-2	.	TRBV4-3	.	CASSQDRPTRRTGELFF	TGCGCCAGCAGCCAAGATAGGCCTACCCGACGCACCGGGGAGCTGTTTTTT
TRBJ1-5	.	TRBV5-4	.	CASSSWGAGQPQHF	TGTGCCAGCAGCTCCTGGGGAGCAGGGCAGCCCCAGCATTTT
TRBJ1-1	.	TRBV29-1	.	CSAPTGNTEAFF	TGCAGCGCCCCGACAGGGAACACTGAAGCTTTCTTT
TRBJ2-3	once	TRBV30	TRBD2	CAWSVWGTSGGPSTDTQYF	TGTGCCTGGAGTGTATGGGGGACTAGCGGGGGGCCAAGCACAGATACGCAGTATTTT
TRBJ2-2	.	TRBV19	TRBD1	CASGEQGYDGELFF	TGTGCCAGCGGGGAACAGGGGTATGACGGGGAGCTGTTTTTT
TRBJ1-1	.	TRBV2	.	CASKEETEAFF	TGTGCCAGCAAGGAGGAAACTGAAGCTTTCTTT
TRBJ1-2	.	TRBV27	.	CASSFTGQANGYTF	TGTGCCAGCAGTTTCACCGGGCAGGCCAATGGCTACACCTTC
TRBJ1-6	.	TRBV7-2	.	CASSPTSKNYNSPLHF	TGTGCCAGCAGCCCGACGAGTAAGAACTATAATTCACCCCTCCACTTT